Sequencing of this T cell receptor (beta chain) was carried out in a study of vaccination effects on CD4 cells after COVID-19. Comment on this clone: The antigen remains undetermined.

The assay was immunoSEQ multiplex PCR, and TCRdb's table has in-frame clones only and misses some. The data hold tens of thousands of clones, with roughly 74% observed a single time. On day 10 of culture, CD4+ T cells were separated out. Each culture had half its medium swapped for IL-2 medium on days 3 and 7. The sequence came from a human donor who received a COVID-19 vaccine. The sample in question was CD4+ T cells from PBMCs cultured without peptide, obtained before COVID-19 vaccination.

The CDR3 protein is CASRPAGLAGVETQYF. The CDR3 nucleotides read TGTGCCAGCAGACCCGCGGGACTAGCGGGGGTAGAGACCCAGTACTTC. The rearrangement joins TRBV3-1 (or the pseudogene TRBV3-2) to TRBJ2-5; 14 bases are shared with TRBD2. Germline V gives CDR1 LGHDT, CDR2 YNNKEL (reference sequence). The V and J ends lost 6 bases and 4 bases, in that order; junction bases with no gene match: 7. The CDR3 totals 16 residues.